The TCR beta chain described here comes from a study of blood T cell repertoires in COVID-19. Overall study: Material from acute and convalescent COVID-19 was sourced from the United States, Italy and Spain. PBMCs, B-cell-depleted T cells, or T cells provided the cDNA or gDNA that made up the material.

Germline V CDR1 and CDR2: SEHNR, FQNEAQ (reference sequence). V was trimmed by 5 bases and J by 1 base, leaving 11 bases between them. The CDR3 is 15 residues long. Profiling relied on immunoSEQ multiplex PCR, and the TCRdb table lists in-frame clones only, not all of them. The table records roughly 350,000 clones, around 87% of them present only once. The sequence derives from a woman between 45 and 65 years old with active or convalescent COVID-19. This chain joins TRBV7-9 and TRBJ2-2; possible D gene TRBD1, 6 bases. Specimen: peripheral blood. For the CDR3, the DNA is TGTGCCAGCAGCCTACAGGGTGGGAACACCGGGGAGCTGTTTTTT. As protein: CASSLQGGNTGELFF. The full variable domain, with the rest looked up from reference TRBV7-9 and TRBJ2-2, is DTGVSQNPRHKITKRGQNVTFRCDPISEHNRLYWYRQTLGQGPEFLTYFQNEAQLEKSRLLSDRFSAERPKGSFSTLEIQRTEQGDSAMYLCASSLQGGNTGELFFGEGSRLTVL.